What follows is one TCR beta chain and its context. These data originate in a study of blood T cell repertoires in COVID-19. In the study overall: Both acute and convalescent COVID-19 samples were obtained from the United States, Italy and Spain. From T cells, B-cell-depleted T cells, or PBMCs came the material, which was cDNA or gDNA.

Original processing notes: Reference gene primers were amplified, and this amplification served to estimate nucleated cell counts. Here immunoSEQ multiplex PCR was the method, and the copy in TCRdb shows in-frame clones only, minus some. V, J and clone size derive from that table, while D and trimming were established from the DNA sequence. The sample holds almost 350,000 clones; 88% are singletons and the top ten take approximately 1%. The CDR3 spans 16 residues. The V gene's germline CDR1 is SQVTM and CDR2 ANQGSEA. The V end was cut by 3 bases, the J end by 5 bases, with 22 bases between. J is TRBJ1-2 and V is TRBV29-1, with D unclear. This receptor was identified in a woman aged 25 to 39 who had been exposed to COVID-19. Sequencing was performed on PBMCs or T cells enriched from blood (not recorded which). CDR3 amino acids: CSVDSGGMGLRYGYTF. The CDR3 DNA reads TGCAGCGTTGATAGCGGTGGTATGGGATTGCGGTATGGCTACACCTTC. The variable domain in full, completed from reference TRBV29-1 and TRBJ1-2, reads SAVISQKPSRDICQRGTSLTIQCQVDSQVTMMFWYRQQPGQSLTLIATANQGSEATYESGFVIDKFPISRPNLTFSTLTVSNMSPEDSSIYLCSVDSGGMGLRYGYTFGSGTRLTVV.